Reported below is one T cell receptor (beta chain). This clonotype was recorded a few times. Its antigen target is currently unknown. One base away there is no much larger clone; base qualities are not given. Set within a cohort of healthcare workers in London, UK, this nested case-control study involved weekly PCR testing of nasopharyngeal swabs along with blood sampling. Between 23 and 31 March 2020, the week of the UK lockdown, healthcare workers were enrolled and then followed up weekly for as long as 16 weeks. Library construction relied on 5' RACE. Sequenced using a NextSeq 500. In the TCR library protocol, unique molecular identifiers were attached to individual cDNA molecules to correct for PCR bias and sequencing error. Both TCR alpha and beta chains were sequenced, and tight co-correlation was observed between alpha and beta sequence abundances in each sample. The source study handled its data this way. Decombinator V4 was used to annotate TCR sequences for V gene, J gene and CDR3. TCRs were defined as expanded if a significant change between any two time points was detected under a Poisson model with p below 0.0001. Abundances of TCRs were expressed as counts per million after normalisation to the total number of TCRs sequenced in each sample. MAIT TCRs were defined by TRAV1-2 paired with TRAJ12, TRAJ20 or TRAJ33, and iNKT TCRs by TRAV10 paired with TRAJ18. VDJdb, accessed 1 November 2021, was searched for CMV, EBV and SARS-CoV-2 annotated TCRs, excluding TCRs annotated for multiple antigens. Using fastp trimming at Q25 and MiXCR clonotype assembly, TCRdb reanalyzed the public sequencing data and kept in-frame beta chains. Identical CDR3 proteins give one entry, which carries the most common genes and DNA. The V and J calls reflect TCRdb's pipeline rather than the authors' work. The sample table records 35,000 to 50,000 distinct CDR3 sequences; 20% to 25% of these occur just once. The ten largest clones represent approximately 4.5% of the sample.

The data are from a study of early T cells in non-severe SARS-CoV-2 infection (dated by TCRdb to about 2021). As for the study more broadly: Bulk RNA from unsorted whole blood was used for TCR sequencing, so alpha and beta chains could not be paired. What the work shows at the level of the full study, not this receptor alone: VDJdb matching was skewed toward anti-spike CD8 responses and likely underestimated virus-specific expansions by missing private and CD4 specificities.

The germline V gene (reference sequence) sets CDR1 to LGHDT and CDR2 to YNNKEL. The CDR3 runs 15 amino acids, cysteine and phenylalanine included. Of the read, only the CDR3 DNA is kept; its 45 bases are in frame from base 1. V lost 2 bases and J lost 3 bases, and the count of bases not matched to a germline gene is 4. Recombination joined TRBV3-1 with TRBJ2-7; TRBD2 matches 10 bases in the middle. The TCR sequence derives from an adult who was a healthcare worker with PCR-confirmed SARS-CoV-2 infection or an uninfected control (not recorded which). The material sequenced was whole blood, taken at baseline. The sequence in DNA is TGTGCCAGCAGCCAAAGGCCTAGCGGGGGCTACGAGCAGTACTTC. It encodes CASSQRPSGGYEQYF.